The clone carrying this TCR beta chain was recorded only once. Its antigen is undetermined. The CDR3 spans 14 residues. V was pared by 2 bases and J by 4 bases, with 9 bases between. Per the germline V gene, CDR1 is ENHRY and CDR2 is SYGVKD. The repertoire was sequenced with immunoSEQ multiplex PCR; TCRdb's copy has only in-frame clones and lacks some. The sample shows 2 million to 3 million clones, 90% to 95% of them seen only once. The data are from a study of shared clonotypes between healthy human individuals. Overall study results and limits: Enrolling few donors narrowed the genetic and exposure-history diversity that was represented. The four-donor shared clonotypes exceeded non-shared clonotypes in generation probability, with non-shared ones scoring lower.

The clonotype originates from a man between 18 and 29 years old in good health. Some clones in this sample may be carry-over from other donors' samples. The chain employs TRBV10-3 and TRBJ1-3; no clear D. Sequences were obtained from naive CD4+ T cells from PBMCs. Subset in this sample: CD45RA+ positively selected. CDR3 coding DNA: TGTGCCATCAGTGAGGGTGGTAGGGGAAACACCATATATTTT. Protein: CAISEGGRGNTIYF.